This entry describes one TCR beta chain. Its antigen remains unidentified. Clones were sequenced by immunoSEQ multiplex PCR, and TCRdb holds only the in-frame ones, with some missing. Found here are about 54,000 clones, roughly nine tenths of them singletons; the top ten hold around 9.2%. The CDR3 is made up of 13 amino acids. V was clipped by 5 bases and J by 4 bases, with 11 bases between them. Looked up from germline, CDR1 is MDHEN and CDR2 is SYDVKM. This entry comes from a study of cytomegalovirus exposure and HLA in healthy donors. Overall study findings and caveats: A few CMV-associated chains proved CMV antigen-specific in vitro. First-cohort TCR clusters were later found to tend to co-occur in the 120 or so validation repertoires. Reports described diagnosis of cytomegalovirus status by the classifier as highly specific and sensitive.

This sequence originates from a young woman in good health and CMV-seropositive. The V call is TRBV28, the J call TRBJ1-1, with D uncertain. Sequenced input: PBMCs. The CDR3 here is CASSILAGTEAFF. The CDR3 DNA sequence: TGTGCCAGCAGTATTCTCGCCGGCACTGAAGCTTTCTTT.